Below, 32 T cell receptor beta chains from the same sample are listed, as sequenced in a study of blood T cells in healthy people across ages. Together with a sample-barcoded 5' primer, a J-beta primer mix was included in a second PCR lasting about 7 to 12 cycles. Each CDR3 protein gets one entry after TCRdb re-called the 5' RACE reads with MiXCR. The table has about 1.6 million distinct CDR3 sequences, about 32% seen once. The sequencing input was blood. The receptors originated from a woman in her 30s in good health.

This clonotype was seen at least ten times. CDR3 sequence (DNA): TGTGCCAGCAGTCGGGACAGAAGCACAGATACGCAGTATTTT. Amino acids: CASSRDRSTDTQYF. The chain recombines TRBV6-1 with TRBJ2-3; 7 nucleotides match TRBD1. The CDR3 length is 14 residues. After removal of 5 bases from V and 0 bases from J, the junction contained 2 bases not matched to a gene. Looked up from germline, CDR1 is MNHNS and CDR2 is SASEGT.

CDR3 nucleotide sequence: TGTGCCAGCAGTGCCAACAGGGCTGCTGACGCCGGGGAGCTGTTTTTT. It specifies CASSANRAADAGELFF. The rearrangement joins TRBV25-1 to TRBJ2-2; TRBD1 is a possible D gene (6 bases). Germline CDR1 and CDR2: MGHDK and SYGVNS. Trimming pared 4 bases from V and 6 bases from J, leaving 18 bases between. This CDR3 has 16 amino acids.

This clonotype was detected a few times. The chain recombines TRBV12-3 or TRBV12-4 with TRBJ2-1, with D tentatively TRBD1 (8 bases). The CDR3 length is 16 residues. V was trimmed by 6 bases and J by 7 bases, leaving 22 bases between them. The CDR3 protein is CASRVLQGGFGNEQFF. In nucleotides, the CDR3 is TGTGCCAGCAGAGTCTTACAGGGGGGGTTTGGGAATGAGCAGTTCTTC.

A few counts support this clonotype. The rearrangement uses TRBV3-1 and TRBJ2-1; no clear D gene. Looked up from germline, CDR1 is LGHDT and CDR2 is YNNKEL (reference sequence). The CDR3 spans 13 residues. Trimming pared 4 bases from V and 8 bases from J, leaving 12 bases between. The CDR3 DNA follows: TGTGCCAGCAGCCTTTCAACCGGGTATGAGCAGTTCTTC. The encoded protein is CASSLSTGYEQFF.

For the CDR3, the DNA is TGCAGTGCGGTTTTTGGTTCAGGGCAACGCACCGGGGAGCTGTTTTTT. Amino acids: CSAVFGSGQRTGELFF. V gene TRBV20-1 combines with J gene TRBJ2-2, with a weak D call TRBD1 (5 bases). The CDR3 spans 16 residues. CDR1 and CDR2 from the germline V gene are DFQATT and SNEGSKA (reference sequence). Trimming shortened V by 6 bases and J by 4 bases, and 21 bases separated the two germline ends.

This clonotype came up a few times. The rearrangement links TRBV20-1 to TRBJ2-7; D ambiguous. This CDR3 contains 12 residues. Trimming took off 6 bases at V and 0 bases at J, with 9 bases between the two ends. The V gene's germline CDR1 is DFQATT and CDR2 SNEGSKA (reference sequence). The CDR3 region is CSANSDSYEQYF. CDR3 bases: TGCAGTGCCAACAGTGACTCCTACGAGCAGTACTTC.

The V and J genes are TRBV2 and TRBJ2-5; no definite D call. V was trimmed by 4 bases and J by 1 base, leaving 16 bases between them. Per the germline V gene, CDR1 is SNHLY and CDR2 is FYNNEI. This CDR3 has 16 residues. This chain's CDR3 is CASSAFLNGIQETQYF. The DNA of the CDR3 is TGTGCCAGCAGTGCATTTTTGAATGGCATCCAAGAGACCCAGTACTTC.

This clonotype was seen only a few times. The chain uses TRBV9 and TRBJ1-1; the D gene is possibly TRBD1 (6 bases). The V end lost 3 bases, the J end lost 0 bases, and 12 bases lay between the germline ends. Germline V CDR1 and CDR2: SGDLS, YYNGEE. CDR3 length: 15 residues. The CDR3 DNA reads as TGTGCCAGCAGCGGCCCACAGGGCGTGAACACTGAAGCTTTCTTT. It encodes CASSGPQGVNTEAFF.

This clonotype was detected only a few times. In DNA, the CDR3 is TGCGCCAGCAGCCCCCAGTCAGGATTTCCAAAAGGGCGCACAGATACGCAGTATTTT. As protein: CASSPQSGFPKGRTDTQYF. The rearrangement links TRBV4-1 to TRBJ2-3; the D is unclear. The CDR3 has 19 residues. Trimming pared 4 bases from V and 1 base from J, leaving 24 bases between. CDR1 is MGHRA, CDR2 YSYEKL, per germline.

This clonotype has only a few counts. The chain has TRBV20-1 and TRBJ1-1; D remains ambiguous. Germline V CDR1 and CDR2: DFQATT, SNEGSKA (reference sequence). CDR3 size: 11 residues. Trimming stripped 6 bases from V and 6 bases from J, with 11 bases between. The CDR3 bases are TGCAGTGCGGTGGATGGCCCTGAAGCTTTCTTT. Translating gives CSAVDGPEAFF.

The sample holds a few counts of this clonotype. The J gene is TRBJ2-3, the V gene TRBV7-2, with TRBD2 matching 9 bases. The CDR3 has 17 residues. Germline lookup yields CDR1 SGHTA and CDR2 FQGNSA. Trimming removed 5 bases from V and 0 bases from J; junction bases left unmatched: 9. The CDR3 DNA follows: TGTGCCAGCAGCCGAGGACTAGCGAGTTCTAGCACAGATACGCAGTATTTT. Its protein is CASSRGLASSSTDTQYF.

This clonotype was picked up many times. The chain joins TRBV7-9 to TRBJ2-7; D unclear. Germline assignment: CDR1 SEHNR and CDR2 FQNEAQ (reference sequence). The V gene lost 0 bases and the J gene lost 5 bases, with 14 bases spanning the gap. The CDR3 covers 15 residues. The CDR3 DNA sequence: TGTGCCAGCAGCTTAGCGGAAGTTTCGGGCAACGAGCAGTACTTC. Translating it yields CASSLAEVSGNEQYF. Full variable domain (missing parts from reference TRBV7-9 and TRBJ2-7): DTGVSQNPRHKITKRGQNVTFRCDPISEHNRLYWYRQTLGQGPEFLTYFQNEAQLEKSRLLSDRFSAERPKGSFSTLEIQRTEQGDSAMYLCASSLAEVSGNEQYFGPGTRLTVT.

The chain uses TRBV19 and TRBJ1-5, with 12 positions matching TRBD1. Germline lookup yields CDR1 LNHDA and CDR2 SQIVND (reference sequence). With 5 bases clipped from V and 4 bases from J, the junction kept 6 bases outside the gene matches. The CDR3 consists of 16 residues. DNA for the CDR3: TGTGCCAGTAGTTCTCGGGACAGGGGGCGGAATCAGCCCCAGCATTTT. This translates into CASSSRDRGRNQPQHF.

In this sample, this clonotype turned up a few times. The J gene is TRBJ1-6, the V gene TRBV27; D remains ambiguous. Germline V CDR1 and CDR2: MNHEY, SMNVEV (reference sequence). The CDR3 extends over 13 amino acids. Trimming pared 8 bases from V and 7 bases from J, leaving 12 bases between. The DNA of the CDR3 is TGTGCCAGCGGATTGGACGGGAATTCACCCCTCCACTTT. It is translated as CASGLDGNSPLHF.

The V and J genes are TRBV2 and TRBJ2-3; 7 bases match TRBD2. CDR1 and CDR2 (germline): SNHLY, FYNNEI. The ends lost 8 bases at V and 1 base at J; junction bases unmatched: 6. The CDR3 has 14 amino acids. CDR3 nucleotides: TGTGCCAGCGGTGGACTAGTAGGCACAGATACGCAGTATTTT. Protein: CASGGLVGTDTQYF.

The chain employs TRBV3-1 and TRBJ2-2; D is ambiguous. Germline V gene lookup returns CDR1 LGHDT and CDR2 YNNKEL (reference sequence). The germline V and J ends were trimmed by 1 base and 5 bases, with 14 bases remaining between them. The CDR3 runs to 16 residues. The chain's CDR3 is CASSQVNYYGTGELFF. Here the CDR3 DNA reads TGTGCCAGCAGCCAAGTAAACTACTACGGTACCGGGGAGCTGTTTTTT.

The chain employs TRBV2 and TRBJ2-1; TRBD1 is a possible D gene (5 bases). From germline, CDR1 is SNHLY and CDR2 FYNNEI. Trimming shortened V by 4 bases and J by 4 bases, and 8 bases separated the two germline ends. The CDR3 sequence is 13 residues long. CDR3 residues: CASSAREYNEQFF. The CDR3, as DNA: TGTGCCAGCAGTGCCAGGGAATACAATGAGCAGTTCTTC. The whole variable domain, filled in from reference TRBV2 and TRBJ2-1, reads EPEVTQTPSHQVTQMGQEVILRCVPISNHLYFYWYRQILGQKVEFLVSFYNNEISEKSEIFDDQFSVERPDGSNFTLKIRSTKLEDSAMYFCASSAREYNEQFFGPGTRLTVL.

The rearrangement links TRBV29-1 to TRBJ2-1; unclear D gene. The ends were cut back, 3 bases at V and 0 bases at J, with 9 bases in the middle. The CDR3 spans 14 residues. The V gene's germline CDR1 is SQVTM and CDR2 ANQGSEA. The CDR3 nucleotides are TGCAGCGTTGAGTCCAGGAGCTCCTACAATGAGCAGTTCTTC. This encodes CSVESRSSYNEQFF.

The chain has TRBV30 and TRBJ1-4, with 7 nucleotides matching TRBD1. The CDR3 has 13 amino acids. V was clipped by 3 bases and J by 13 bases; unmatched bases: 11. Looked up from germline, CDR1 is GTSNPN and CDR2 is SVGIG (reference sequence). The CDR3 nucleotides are TGTGCCTGGAGCTCAACAAGGGGGCGCCGACTGTTTTTT. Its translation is CAWSSTRGRRLFF.

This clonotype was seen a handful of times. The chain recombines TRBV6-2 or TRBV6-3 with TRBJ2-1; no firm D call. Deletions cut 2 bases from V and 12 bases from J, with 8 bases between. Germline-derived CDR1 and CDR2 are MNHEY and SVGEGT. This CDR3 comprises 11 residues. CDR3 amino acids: CASSYGDGQFF. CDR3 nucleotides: TGTGCCAGCAGTTACGGGGATGGGCAGTTCTTC.

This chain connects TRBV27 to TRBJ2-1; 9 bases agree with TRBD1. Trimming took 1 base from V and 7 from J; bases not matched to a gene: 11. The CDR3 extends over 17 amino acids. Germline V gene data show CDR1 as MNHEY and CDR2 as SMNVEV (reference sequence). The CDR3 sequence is CASSLWGGTGLGNEQFF. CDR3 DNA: TGTGCCAGCAGTTTATGGGGTGGGACAGGGCTAGGAAATGAGCAGTTCTTC.

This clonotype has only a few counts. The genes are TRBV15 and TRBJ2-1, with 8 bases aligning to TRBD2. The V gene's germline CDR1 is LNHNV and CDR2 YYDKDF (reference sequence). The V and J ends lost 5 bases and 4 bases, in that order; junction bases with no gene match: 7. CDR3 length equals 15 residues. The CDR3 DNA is TGTGCCACCAGCCCTGAGCAGCGGGGGTACAATGAGCAGTTCTTC. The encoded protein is CATSPEQRGYNEQFF.

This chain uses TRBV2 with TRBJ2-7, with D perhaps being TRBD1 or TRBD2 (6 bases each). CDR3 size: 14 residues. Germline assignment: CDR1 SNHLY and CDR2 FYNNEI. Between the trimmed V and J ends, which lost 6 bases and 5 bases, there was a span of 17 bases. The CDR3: CASSPTVGGHEQYF. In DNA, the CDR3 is TGTGCCAGCAGCCCCACGGTGGGGGGCCACGAGCAGTACTTC.

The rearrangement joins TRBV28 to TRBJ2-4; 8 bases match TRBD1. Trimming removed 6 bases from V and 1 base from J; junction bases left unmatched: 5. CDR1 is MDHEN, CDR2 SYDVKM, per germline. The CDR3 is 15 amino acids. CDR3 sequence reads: CASSGQGYAKNIQYF. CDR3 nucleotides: TGTGCCAGCAGCGGACAGGGTTACGCCAAAAACATTCAGTACTTC.

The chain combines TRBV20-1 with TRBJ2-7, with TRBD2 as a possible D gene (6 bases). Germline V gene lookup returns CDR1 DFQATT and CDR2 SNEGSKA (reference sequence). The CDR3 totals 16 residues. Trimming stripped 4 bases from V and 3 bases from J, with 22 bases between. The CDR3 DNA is TGCAGTGCTATCTCCAGTCCGGGACTCAGGAACTACGAGCAGTACTTC. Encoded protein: CSAISSPGLRNYEQYF.

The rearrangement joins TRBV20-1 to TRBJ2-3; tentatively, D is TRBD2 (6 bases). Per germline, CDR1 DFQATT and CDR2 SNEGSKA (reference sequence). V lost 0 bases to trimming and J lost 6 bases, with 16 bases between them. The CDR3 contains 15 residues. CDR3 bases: TGCAGTGCTAGAGATGAACTAGCTAGGCGGGATACGCAGTATTTT. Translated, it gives CSARDELARRDTQYF.

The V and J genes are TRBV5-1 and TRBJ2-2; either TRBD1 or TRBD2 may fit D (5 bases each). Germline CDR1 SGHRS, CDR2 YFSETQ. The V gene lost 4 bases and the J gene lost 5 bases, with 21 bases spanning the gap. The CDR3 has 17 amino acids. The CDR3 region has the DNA TGCGCCAGCAGCGTAAGAGGGGCCTATGATGGAACCGGGGAGCTGTTTTTT. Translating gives CASSVRGAYDGTGELFF.

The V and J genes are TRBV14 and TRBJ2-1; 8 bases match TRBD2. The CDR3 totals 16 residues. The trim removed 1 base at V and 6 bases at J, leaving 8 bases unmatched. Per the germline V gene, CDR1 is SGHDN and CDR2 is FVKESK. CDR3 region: CASSQAGTRSLNEQFF. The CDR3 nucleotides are TGTGCCAGCAGCCAAGCAGGGACTAGGTCCCTCAATGAGCAGTTCTTC.

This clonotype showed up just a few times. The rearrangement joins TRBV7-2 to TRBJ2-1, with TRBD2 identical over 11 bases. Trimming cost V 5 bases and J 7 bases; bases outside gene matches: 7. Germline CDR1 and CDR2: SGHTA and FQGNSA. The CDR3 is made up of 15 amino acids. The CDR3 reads CASSHSGGARNEQFF. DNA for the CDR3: TGTGCCAGCAGCCATAGCGGGGGGGCGAGGAATGAGCAGTTCTTC.

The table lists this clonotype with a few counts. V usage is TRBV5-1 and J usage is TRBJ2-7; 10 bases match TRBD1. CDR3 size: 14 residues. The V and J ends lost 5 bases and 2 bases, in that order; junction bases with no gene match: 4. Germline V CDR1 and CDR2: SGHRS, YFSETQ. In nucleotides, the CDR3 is TGCGCCAGCAGGGACAGGGGGGGACCCTACGAGCAGTACTTC. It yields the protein CASRDRGGPYEQYF.

In DNA, the CDR3 is TGTGCCAGCAGCTTGAAGGGTGACAATCAGCCCCAGCATTTT. Residues: CASSLKGDNQPQHF. The V and J genes are TRBV5-6 and TRBJ1-5, with unresolved D. CDR1 and CDR2 (germline): SGHDT, YYEEEE. The CDR3 consists of 14 residues. V gave up 1 base and J gave up 3 bases, with 8 bases separating them.

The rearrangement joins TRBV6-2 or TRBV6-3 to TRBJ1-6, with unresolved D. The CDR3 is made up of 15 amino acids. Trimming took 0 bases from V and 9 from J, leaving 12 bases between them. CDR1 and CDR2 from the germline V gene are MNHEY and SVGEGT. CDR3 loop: CASSYSVSTGSPLHF. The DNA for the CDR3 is TGTGCCAGCAGTTACTCTGTCAGTACCGGTTCACCCCTCCACTTT.